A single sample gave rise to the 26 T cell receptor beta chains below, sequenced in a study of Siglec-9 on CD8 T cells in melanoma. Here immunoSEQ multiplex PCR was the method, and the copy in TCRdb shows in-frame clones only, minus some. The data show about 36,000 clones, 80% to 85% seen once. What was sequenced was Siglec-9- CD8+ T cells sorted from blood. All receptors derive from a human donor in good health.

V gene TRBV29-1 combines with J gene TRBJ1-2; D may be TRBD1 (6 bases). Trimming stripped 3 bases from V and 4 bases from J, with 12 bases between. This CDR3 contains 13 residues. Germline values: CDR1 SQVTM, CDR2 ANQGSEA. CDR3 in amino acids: CSVEDQGSYGYTF. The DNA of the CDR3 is TGCAGCGTTGAGGACCAGGGGAGCTATGGCTACACCTTC.

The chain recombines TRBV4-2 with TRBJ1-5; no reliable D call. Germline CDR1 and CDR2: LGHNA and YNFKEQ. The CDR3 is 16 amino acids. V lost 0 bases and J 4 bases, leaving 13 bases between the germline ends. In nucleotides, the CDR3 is TGTGCCAGCAGCCAAGAGAGTTTAGGGTCTAATCAGCCCCAGCATTTT. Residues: CASSQESLGSNQPQHF.

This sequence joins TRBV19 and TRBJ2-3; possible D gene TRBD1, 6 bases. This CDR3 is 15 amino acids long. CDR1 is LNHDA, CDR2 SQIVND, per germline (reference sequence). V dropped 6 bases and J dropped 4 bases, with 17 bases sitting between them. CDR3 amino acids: CASSVTQGIPDTQYF. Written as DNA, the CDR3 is TGTGCCAGTAGCGTGACCCAGGGGATTCCAGATACGCAGTATTTT.

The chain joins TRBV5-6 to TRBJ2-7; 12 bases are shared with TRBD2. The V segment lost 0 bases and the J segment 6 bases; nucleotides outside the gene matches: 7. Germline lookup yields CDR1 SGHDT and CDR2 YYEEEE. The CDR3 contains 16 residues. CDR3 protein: CASSLALAGGPVEQYF. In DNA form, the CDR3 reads TGTGCCAGCAGCTTGGCGCTAGCGGGAGGGCCAGTCGAGCAGTACTTC.

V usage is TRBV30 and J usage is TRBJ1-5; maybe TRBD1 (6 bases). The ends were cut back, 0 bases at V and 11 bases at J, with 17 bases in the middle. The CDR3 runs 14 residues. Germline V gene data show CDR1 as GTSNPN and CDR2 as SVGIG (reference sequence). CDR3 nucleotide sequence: TGTGCCTGGAGTGTTGGGGCAGGGGAGATGTCCCAGCATTTT. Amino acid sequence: CAWSVGAGEMSQHF. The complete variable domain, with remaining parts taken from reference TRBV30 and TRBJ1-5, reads SQTIHQWPATLVQPVGSPLSLECTVEGTSNPNLYWYRQAAGRGLQLLFYSVGIGQISSEVPQNLSASRPQDRQFILSSKKLLLSDSGFYLCAWSVGAGEMSQHFGDGTRLSIL.

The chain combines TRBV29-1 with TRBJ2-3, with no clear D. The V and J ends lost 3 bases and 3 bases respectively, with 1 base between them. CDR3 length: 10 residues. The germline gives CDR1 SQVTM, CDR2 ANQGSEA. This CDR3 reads CSVETDTQYF. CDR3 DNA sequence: TGCAGCGTTGAGACAGATACGCAGTATTTT.

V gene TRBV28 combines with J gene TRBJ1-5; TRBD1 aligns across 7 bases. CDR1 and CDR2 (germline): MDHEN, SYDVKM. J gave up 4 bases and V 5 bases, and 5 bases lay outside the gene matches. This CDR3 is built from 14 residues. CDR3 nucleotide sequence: TGTGCCAGCAGTCCACGACAGGGTAATCAGCCCCAGCATTTT. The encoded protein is CASSPRQGNQPQHF.

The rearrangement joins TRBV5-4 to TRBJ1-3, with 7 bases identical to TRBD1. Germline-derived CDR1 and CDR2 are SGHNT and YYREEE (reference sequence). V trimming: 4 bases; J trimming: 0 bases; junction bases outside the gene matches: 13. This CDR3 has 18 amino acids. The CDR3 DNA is TGTGCCAGCAGCCACCAGGGCCGACAGGGCCCCTCTGGAAACACCATATATTTT. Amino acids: CASSHQGRQGPSGNTIYF.

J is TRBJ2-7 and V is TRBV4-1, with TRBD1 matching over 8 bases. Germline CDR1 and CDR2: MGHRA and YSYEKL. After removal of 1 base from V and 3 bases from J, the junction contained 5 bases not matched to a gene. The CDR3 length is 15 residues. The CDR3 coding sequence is TGCGCCAGCAGCCAAGCCAGGGGGCCTATCTACGAGCAGTACTTC. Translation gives CASSQARGPIYEQYF.

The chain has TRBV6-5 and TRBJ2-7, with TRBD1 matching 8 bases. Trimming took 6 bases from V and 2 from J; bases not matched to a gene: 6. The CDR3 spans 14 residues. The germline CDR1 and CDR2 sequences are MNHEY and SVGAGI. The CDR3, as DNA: TGTGCCAGCAGGACAAGGACAGGGACCTACGAGCAGTACTTC. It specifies CASRTRTGTYEQYF.

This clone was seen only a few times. In DNA form, the CDR3 reads TGTGCCAGCAGTCTTCAGGGACTAGCAGGGGAGCAGTTCTTC. Its translation: CASSLQGLAGEQFF. The chain links TRBV28 to TRBJ2-1; 9 bases align to TRBD2. J lost 10 bases, V lost 5 bases, and 9 bases had no gene match. Per germline, CDR1 MDHEN and CDR2 SYDVKM. CDR3 length: 14 amino acids.

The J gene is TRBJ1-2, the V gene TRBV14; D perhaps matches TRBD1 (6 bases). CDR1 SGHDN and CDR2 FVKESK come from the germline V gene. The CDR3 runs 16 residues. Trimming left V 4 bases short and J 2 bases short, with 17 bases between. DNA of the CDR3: TGTGCCAGCAGCCCGCGGACGCAGGGGCCGAACTATGGCTACACCTTC. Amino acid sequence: CASSPRTQGPNYGYTF.

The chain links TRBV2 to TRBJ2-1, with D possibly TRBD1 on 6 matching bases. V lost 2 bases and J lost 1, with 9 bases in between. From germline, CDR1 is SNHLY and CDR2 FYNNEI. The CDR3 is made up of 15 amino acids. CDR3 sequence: CASSENRVSYNEQFF. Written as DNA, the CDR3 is TGTGCCAGCAGTGAAAACAGGGTATCCTACAATGAGCAGTTCTTC.

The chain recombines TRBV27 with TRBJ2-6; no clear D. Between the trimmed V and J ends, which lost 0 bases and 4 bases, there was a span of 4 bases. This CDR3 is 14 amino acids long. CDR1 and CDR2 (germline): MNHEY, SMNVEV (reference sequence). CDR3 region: CASSLSSGANVLTF. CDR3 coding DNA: TGTGCCAGCAGTTTATCTTCCGGGGCCAACGTCCTGACTTTC.

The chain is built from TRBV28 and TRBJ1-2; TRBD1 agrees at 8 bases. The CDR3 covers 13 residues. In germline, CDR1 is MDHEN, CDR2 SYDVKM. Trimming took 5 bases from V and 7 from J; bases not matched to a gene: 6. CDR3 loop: CASSNQGAGGYTF. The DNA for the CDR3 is TGTGCCAGCAGTAATCAGGGGGCTGGTGGCTACACCTTC.

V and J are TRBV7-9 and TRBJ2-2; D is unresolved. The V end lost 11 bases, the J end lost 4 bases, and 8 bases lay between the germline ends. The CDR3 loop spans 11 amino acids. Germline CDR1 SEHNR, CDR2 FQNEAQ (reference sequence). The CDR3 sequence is CAVHTTGELFF. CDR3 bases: TGTGCCGTCCATACCACCGGGGAGCTGTTTTTT.

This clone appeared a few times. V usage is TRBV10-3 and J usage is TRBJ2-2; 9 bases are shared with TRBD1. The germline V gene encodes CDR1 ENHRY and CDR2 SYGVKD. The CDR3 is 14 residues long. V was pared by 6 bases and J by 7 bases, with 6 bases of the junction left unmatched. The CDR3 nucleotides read TGTGCCATCAGCTTACAGGGGGCAGACGGGGAGCTGTTTTTT. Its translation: CAISLQGADGELFF.

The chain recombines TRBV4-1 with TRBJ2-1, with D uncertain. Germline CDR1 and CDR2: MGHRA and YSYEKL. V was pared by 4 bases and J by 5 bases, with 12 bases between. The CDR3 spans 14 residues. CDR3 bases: TGCGCCAGCAGCCGTTATGGGGTGGACAATGAGCAGTTCTTC. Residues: CASSRYGVDNEQFF.

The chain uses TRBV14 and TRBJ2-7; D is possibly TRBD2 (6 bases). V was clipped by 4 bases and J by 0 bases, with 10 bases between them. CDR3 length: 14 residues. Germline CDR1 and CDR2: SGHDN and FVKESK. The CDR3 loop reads CASSLTGSSYEQYF. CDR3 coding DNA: TGTGCCAGCAGCCTAACCGGGAGCTCCTACGAGCAGTACTTC.

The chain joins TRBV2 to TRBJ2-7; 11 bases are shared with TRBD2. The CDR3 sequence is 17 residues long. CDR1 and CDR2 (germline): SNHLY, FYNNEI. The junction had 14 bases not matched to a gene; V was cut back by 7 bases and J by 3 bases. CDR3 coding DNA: TGTGCCAGCATGGAGACTAGCGGGACCCTAGTCGTCTACGAGCAGTACTTC. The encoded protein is CASMETSGTLVVYEQYF.

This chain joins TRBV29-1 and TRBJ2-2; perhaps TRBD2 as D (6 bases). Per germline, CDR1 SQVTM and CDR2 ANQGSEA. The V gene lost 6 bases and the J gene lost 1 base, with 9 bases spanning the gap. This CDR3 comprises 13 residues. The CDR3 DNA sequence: TGCAGCGTCGTGGGAGGGAACACCGGGGAGCTGTTTTTT. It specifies CSVVGGNTGELFF.

As DNA, the CDR3 is TGTGCCAGTAGCTACGGGACAGCCTACGAGCAGTACTTC. Translating gives CASSYGTAYEQYF. The chain is built from TRBV19 and TRBJ2-7, with 7 bases lining up with TRBD1. Trimming took 6 bases from V and 2 from J; bases not matched to a gene: 4. The germline V gene has CDR1 LNHDA and CDR2 SQIVND (reference sequence). The CDR3 has 13 residues.

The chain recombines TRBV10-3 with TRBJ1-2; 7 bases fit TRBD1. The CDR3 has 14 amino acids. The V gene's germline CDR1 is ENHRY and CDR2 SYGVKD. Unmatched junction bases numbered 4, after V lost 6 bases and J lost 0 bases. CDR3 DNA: TGTGCCATCAGGGACAGGAATACTAACTATGGCTACACCTTC. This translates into CAIRDRNTNYGYTF.

CDR3 sequence: CASSPLAGTTDTQYF. The CDR3 nucleotides are TGCGCCAGCAGCCCTTTAGCGGGGACGACAGATACGCAGTATTTT. The chain joins TRBV5-1 to TRBJ2-3; 8 bases align to TRBD2. The CDR3 covers 15 residues. J gave up 3 bases and V 4 bases, and 7 bases lay outside the gene matches. In germline, CDR1 is SGHRS, CDR2 YFSETQ.

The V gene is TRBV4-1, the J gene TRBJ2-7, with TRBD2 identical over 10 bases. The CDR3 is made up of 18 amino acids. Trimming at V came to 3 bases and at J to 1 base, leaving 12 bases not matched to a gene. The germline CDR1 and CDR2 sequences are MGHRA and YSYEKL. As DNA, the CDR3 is TGCGCCAGCAGCCACCGTGGTAGCGGGAGGTCTAATTCCTACGAGCAGTACTTC. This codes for CASSHRGSGRSNSYEQYF.

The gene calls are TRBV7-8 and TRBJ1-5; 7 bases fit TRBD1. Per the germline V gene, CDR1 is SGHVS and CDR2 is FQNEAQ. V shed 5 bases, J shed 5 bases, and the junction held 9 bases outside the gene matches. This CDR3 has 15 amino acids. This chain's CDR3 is CASSPLGGGYQPQHF. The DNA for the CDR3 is TGTGCCAGCAGCCCCCTGGGAGGGGGCTATCAGCCCCAGCATTTT.